The present TCR beta chain was sequenced within a study of T-cell memory formation after mild COVID-19 (dated by TCRdb to the early 2020s). About the full investigation: TCR sequence clusters from the two donors were largely donor specific. The cohort was made up of two young adult volunteers, one female and one male, who were previously healthy. Longitudinal TCRalpha and TCRbeta repertoire sequencing tracked T-cell clones expanding and contracting after mild COVID-19 in a couple of donors. Broader findings and caveats from the paper: The second-wave clones that peaked on day 37 were not confirmed to be SARS-CoV-2 specific. From day 15 to 85, contracting clones showed balanced CD4/CD8 phenotypes, whereas a second wave of clones that expanded from day 15 to 37 leaned towards CD4+. The detection of some responding clones in pre-infection memory suggests that pre-existing cross-reactive memory T cells joined the SARS-CoV-2 response. Contracting CD4+ clones were located mainly in the CM and EM memory subsets, whereas CD8+ clones were found to be enriched in EMRA. Only two mild cases were covered by the study, and larger cohorts that include severe cases with pre-infection samples were considered necessary.

Deletion took 3 bases off V and 4 bases off J, with a span of 7 bases between the germline ends. The CDR3 contains 13 residues, cysteine and phenylalanine counted. Only CDR3 DNA remains: 39 bases, in frame from the first base. Sequencing relied on an Illumina NovaSeq 6000. Using 5'RACE with constant-segment primers, TCRalpha and TCRbeta cDNA libraries were constructed, with sample barcodes and unique molecular identifiers added in the process. RNA was extracted from every sample with Trizol reagent. The libraries were amplified in two PCR steps, and the second step added a second sample barcode and Illumina TruSeq adapters. The libraries were sequenced on an Illumina NovaSeq using 2 x 150 bp paired-end reads. As for how the authors treated the data: The reads were demultiplexed and collapsed into UMI-guided consensus sequences using migec v1.2.7. Using mixcr v2.1.11, the UMI consensuses were aligned to TRA and TRB V and J templates and assembled into clonotypes. Expanded or contracted clonotypes were those called significant by both edgeR and NoisET, with noise models trained on biological replicates. edgeR calls used a false discovery rate-adjusted p below 0.01 and a log2 fold-change threshold of 1. As an exploratory analysis of dynamics, max-normalized trajectories of the 1000 most abundant clonotypes were examined by PCA with hierarchical clustering. Separately sequenced CD4+ and CD8+ repertoires were used to assign the CD4 or CD8 phenotype of responding clones. TCRdb's own reprocessing of the public reads used fastp at Q25 and MiXCR and kept productive beta chains. Rows with one shared CDR3 protein collapse into an entry with the most common genes and DNA. These V and J calls rely on TCRdb rather than the paper's analysis. The sample table holds 470,000 or so distinct CDR3 sequences, of which roughly 20% were seen once. Of the sample, roughly an eighth falls within the top ten clones.

PBMCs were isolated by Ficoll-Paque density gradient centrifugation. Worth noting for this clonotype: The antigen this receptor binds is unknown. One base away there is no much larger clone; base qualities are not given.

This receptor was identified in an adult woman who had mild COVID-19 (a few samples of this study predate the infection). The sample titles of this study are shuffled in the database, so cell type and time point are left out; the donor was told from shared clones. Sequencing used PBMCs or a T cell subset sorted from them (not recorded which). The chain is assembled from TRBV12-3 or TRBV12-4 and TRBJ1-5, with the D gene uncertain. The CDR3 corresponds to CASSFGPNQPQHF. The sequenced DNA: TGTGCCAGCAGTTTTGGACCAAATCAGCCCCAGCATTTT.